The T cell receptor (beta chain) described here comes from a study of shared clonotypes between healthy human individuals (dated by TCRdb to between 2020 and 2021). With respect to the entire study: The cohort comprised a couple of women and three men aged 18 to 49 years. Per donor, three plates each were used for CD4 naive and CD4 memory, two for CD8 naive, and one for CD8 memory. Blood TCR repertoires of about 5 healthy adults were deeply sequenced to estimate repertoire size and the extent of clonotype sharing between individuals. Libraries were prepared and TCR repertoires were sequenced by different laboratories using diverse techniques, in order to increase sequencing depth and limit assay-specific biases. Each donor's leukapheresis produced roughly between about 0.9 and 9.5 billion PBMCs. The investigation overall reported the following: Clonotypes shared by all four sorted-subset donors showed higher generation probabilities than non-shared clonotypes. The small number of donors limited the genetic and exposure-history diversity represented. Sampling was restricted to blood, and TCR repertoires in tissues likely differ from the TCR repertoires found in blood. Incomplete sequencing was indicated by rarefaction of sorted-subset datasets, despite the large sequencing depth. When a handful of donors were compared, the shared fraction of clonotypes was about 5% for naive CD4, around 3.6% for naive CD8, more than 2% for memory CD4, and 0.4% for memory CD8. Estimated clonotype richness was generally larger for naive than for memory subsets. Pairwise subsampling led to the expectation that sequencing depth would affect the degree of clonotype sharing among donors.

Points on this clone: The antigen it recognizes is unknown. No base quality values were provided; no much bigger clone lies one nucleotide off.

V lost 4 bases and J lost 5 bases, and the count of bases not matched to a germline gene is 10. The CDR3 runs 16 residues from the cysteine to the phenylalanine. Only CDR3 DNA is held: 48 bases, read in frame from base 1. CDR1 is given as SGHNT and CDR2 as YYREEE, both from the germline V gene (reference sequence). The donors were healthy, HIV-negative adults with no recently reported acute infections or vaccinations. Every donor was a Caucasian adult residing in Nashville, Tennessee, USA. CD4+ T cells were enriched by magnetic negative selection, after which naive cells were positively selected on CD45RA and the negative fraction was taken as the memory subset. Blood was obtained by leukapheresis, after which PBMCs were separated by Ficoll-Histopaque density gradient centrifugation and cryopreserved in liquid nitrogen vapor phase. Analytical flow cytometry was used to check the purity and quantity of each magnetically sorted T cell population. From each sorted fraction, genomic DNA was isolated and quantified by UV absorbance on a Nanodrop 2000c.

Using the deep immunoSEQ assay, TCR CDR3 regions were amplified from genomic DNA by multiplex PCR. Extracted genomic DNA from each cell subset was distributed evenly across all wells of several immunoSEQ 96-well plates, and each plate was treated as a replicate. For sorted subsets, each replicate PCR was loaded with about 0.2 ug genomic DNA, equivalent to some 27,000 T cell genomes. Purified libraries were measured with a Qubit 3.0 fluorometer, size-checked on a Bioanalyzer 2100, and measured again with the KAPA Library Quantification kit. A separate single-read 150-cycle Illumina NextSeq 550 flow cell was used to sequence each immunoSEQ 96-well plate. On the authors' methods: Because the immunoSEQ output held only junctional sequences and lacked quality scores, the filtering could not match the filtering applied to full-length reads. To assign V/J genes and CDR3, sequences were annotated using PyIR, a Python wrapper for IgBLAST v1.9, with IMGT germline references. Reads with weak V/J assignments (E-value above 1e-6), missing CDR3, stop codons, out-of-frame junctions, or ambiguous translated residues were removed. V3J clonotypes were defined as sequences sharing an identical inferred V gene, J gene, and CDR3 amino acid sequence. Percentage overlap between repertoires was calculated by dividing the number of shared unique clonotypes by the size of the smaller repertoire. Three approaches were used to assess repertoire richness: RTK rarefaction, the Chao1 estimator, and Recon v2.1 estimates of unobserved clonotypes. For all TCRbeta clonotypes obtained by the gDNA method from a few donors, generation probabilities were computed with OLGA. The clones in this table, taken by TCRdb from immuneACCESS, are in-frame only. Not every clone is retained; where verified, under half of the shortfall comes from an unresolved V gene, and the cause of the rest is unknown. That table supplies the V and J calls and clone size; D and trimming were determined from the DNA. The sample yields over a million clones; roughly 96% were counted once. The top ten hold about 1% of the sample.

Material: naive CD4+ T cells sorted from blood. The cell subset or site label of this sample denotes: CD45RA+ positively selected. This chain is built from TRBV5-4 and TRBJ2-7; TRBD2 matches 12 bases in the middle. The source is a man aged 25 to 40 in good health. The nucleotides read TGTGCCAGCAGCCCTGGACGGACTAGCGGGACTCACGAGCAGTACTTC. Its translation is CASSPGRTSGTHEQYF.